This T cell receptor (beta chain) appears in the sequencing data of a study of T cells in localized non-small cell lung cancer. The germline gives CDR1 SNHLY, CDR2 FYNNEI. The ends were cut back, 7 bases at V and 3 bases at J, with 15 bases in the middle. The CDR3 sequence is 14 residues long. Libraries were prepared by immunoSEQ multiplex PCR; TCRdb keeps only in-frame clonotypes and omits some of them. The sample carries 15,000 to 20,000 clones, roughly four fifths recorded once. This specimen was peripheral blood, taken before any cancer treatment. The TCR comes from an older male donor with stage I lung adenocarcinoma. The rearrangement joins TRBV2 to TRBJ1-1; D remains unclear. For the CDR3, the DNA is TGTGCCAGCACCGAGTATTCCATGGACACTGAAGCTTTCTTT. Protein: CASTEYSMDTEAFF.